A selection of T cell receptor beta chains follows, all from one sample in a study of T cell responses to AZD1222 COVID-19 vaccine. Assay: immunoSEQ multiplex PCR; the TCRdb copy retains only in-frame clones and omits some. This sample carries over 85,000 clones, about 81% of them seen once, and the ten largest clones take roughly 4.8%. Here the sequenced sample was peripheral blood, taken on day 0 of AZD1222 vaccination. These receptors came from an adult in good health. The CDR3 runs from the conserved cysteine through the conserved F or W. A D gene is named only where the DNA matches it firmly. Part of the rows lack a size; the others show once, few, many or a class for expanded clones.

size: -; length: 15; V: TRBV7-9; D: -; J: TRBJ2-7; CDR3: CASSPTTAPSYEQYF; DNA: TGTGCCAGCAGCCCAACAACGGCTCCCTCCTACGAGCAGTACTTC
size: -; length: 14; V: TRBV9; D: -; J: TRBJ1-1; CDR3: CASSPQGDYTEAFF; DNA: TGTGCCAGCAGCCCGCAGGGTGATTACACTGAAGCTTTCTTT
size: -; length: 16; V: TRBV7-2; D: -; J: TRBJ2-1; CDR3: CASSLDTGVGGNEQFF; DNA: TGTGCCAGCAGCTTAGATACCGGGGTCGGAGGGAATGAGCAGTTCTTC
size: -; length: 15; V: TRBV14; D: -; J: TRBJ2-5; CDR3: CASSQDLISRETQYF; DNA: TGTGCCAGCAGCCAAGATCTTATTAGCAGAGAGACCCAGTACTTC
size: -; length: 14; V: TRBV28; D: -; J: TRBJ1-1; CDR3: CASRLRTKNTEAFF; DNA: TGTGCCAGCAGACTTAGGACTAAGAACACTGAAGCTTTCTTT
size: -; length: 18; V: TRBV28; D: TRBD1; J: TRBJ1-2; CDR3: CASSPQRAGGRRNNGYTF; DNA: TGTGCCAGCAGTCCTCAGAGGGCAGGGGGGCGACGGAATAACGGCTACACCTTC
size: -; length: 12; V: TRBV6-5; D: TRBD1; J: TRBJ1-2; CDR3: CASRSTGYGYTF; DNA: TGTGCCAGCAGGTCGACAGGGTATGGCTACACCTTC
size: -; length: 13; V: TRBV28; D: -; J: TRBJ1-1; CDR3: CAERQGLNTEAFF; DNA: TGTGCCGAACGGCAGGGGCTAAACACTGAAGCTTTCTTT
size: -; length: 14; V: TRBV7-9; D: -; J: TRBJ1-1; CDR3: CASSLYQGNTEAFF; DNA: TGTGCCAGCAGCTTATATCAGGGGAACACTGAAGCTTTCTTT
size: -; length: 15; V: TRBV28; D: -; J: TRBJ2-7; CDR3: CASSFGPSLSYEQYF; DNA: TGTGCCAGCAGTTTCGGGCCGAGTCTCTCCTACGAGCAGTACTTC
size: -; length: 14; V: TRBV2; D: -; J: TRBJ1-6; CDR3: CASLAGDYNSPLHF; DNA: TGTGCCAGCCTGGCGGGGGACTATAATTCACCCCTCCACTTT
size: -; length: 17; V: TRBV7-2; D: -; J: TRBJ2-6; CDR3: CASSSIAGDRGANVLTF; DNA: TGTGCCAGCAGCTCGATCGCGGGTGACCGTGGGGCCAACGTCCTGACTTTC
size: -; length: 14; V: TRBV10-2; D: TRBD1; J: TRBJ2-7; CDR3: CASDLTGGNYEQYF; DNA: TGCGCCAGCGACCTTACAGGGGGAAACTACGAGCAGTACTTC
size: -; length: 16; V: TRBV19; D: -; J: TRBJ2-7; CDR3: CASSIGRGKGSYEQYF; DNA: TGTGCCAGTAGTATAGGGAGAGGGAAGGGGTCCTACGAGCAGTACTTC
size: -; length: 17; V: TRBV24-1; D: -; J: TRBJ1-5; CDR3: CATSDSARRGNHQPQHF; DNA: TGTGCCACCAGTGATTCCGCCCGACGGGGGAACCATCAGCCCCAGCATTTT
size: once; length: 13; V: TRBV30; D: TRBD1; J: TRBJ1-2; CDR3: CACHAQGGYGYTF; DNA: TGTGCCTGCCACGCCCAGGGGGGCTATGGCTACACCTTC
size: -; length: 18; V: TRBV7-2; D: TRBD2; J: TRBJ2-7; CDR3: CASSLRTSGRKGSYEQYF; DNA: TGTGCCAGCAGCCTGAGGACTAGCGGGAGGAAAGGCTCCTACGAGCAGTACTTC
size: -; length: 15; V: TRBV6-5; D: -; J: TRBJ2-5; CDR3: CASSYVGAPQETQYF; DNA: TGTGCCAGCAGTTACGTCGGGGCCCCCCAAGAGACCCAGTACTTC
size: -; length: 13; V: TRBV28; D: -; J: TRBJ1-6; CDR3: CASSFGSNSPLHF; DNA: TGTGCCAGCAGTTTCGGGAGTAATTCACCCCTCCACTTT
size: -; length: 15; V: TRBV4-3; D: TRBD1; J: TRBJ1-2; CDR3: CASSQAGTGMSGYTF; DNA: TGCGCCAGCAGCCAAGCCGGGACAGGGATGAGTGGCTACACCTTC
size: -; length: 15; V: TRBV6-5; D: -; J: TRBJ1-1; CDR3: CASSSLPTANTEAFF; DNA: TGTGCCAGCAGTTCCCTCCCCACGGCCAACACTGAAGCTTTCTTT
size: -; length: 12; V: TRBV5-1; D: TRBD1; J: TRBJ1-2; CDR3: CASSTTGDGYTF; DNA: TGCGCCAGCAGCACCACAGGGGATGGCTACACCTTC
size: -; length: 13; V: TRBV7-2; D: -; J: TRBJ2-7; CDR3: CASSLGQFNEQYF; DNA: TGTGCCAGCAGCTTAGGGCAGTTCAACGAGCAGTACTTC
size: few; length: 15; V: TRBV9; D: TRBD1; J: TRBJ2-2; CDR3: CASDRTGVNTGELFF; DNA: TGTGCCAGCGATAGAACAGGGGTTAACACCGGGGAGCTGTTTTTT
size: few; length: 15; V: TRBV9; D: -; J: TRBJ1-2; CDR3: CASSSSPYRPMGYTF; DNA: TGTGCCAGCAGCTCCTCCCCCTACAGGCCGATGGGCTACACCTTC
size: once; length: 19; V: TRBV28; D: TRBD2; J: TRBJ2-7; CDR3: CASSLWVGLAGLSSYEQYF; DNA: TGTGCCAGCAGTTTATGGGTCGGACTAGCGGGCCTCAGCTCCTACGAGCAGTACTTC
size: -; length: 16; V: TRBV5-1; D: TRBD2; J: TRBJ2-1; CDR3: CASSQGTSGRNNEQFF; DNA: TGCGCCAGCAGCCAAGGGACTAGCGGGAGGAACAATGAGCAGTTCTTC
size: once; length: 16; V: TRBV6-1; D: -; J: TRBJ2-3; CDR3: CASSEQILPKADTQYF; DNA: TGTGCCAGCAGTGAACAAATCCTCCCAAAGGCAGATACGCAGTATTTT
size: once; length: 10; V: TRBV19; D: -; J: TRBJ2-5; CDR3: CASGAGTQYF; DNA: TGTGCCAGTGGTGCGGGGACCCAGTACTTC
size: -; length: 14; V: TRBV7-2; D: -; J: TRBJ1-1; CDR3: CASSARGGGTEAFF; DNA: TGTGCCAGCAGCGCCAGAGGGGGGGGTACTGAAGCTTTCTTT
size: -; length: 14; V: TRBV5-1; D: -; J: TRBJ1-4; CDR3: CASSFAGDSEKLFF; DNA: TGCGCCAGCAGCTTTGCGGGCGATAGTGAAAAACTGTTTTTT
size: -; length: 15; V: TRBV2; D: -; J: TRBJ2-7; CDR3: CASSATGRTSAEQYF; DNA: TGTGCCAGCAGTGCTACAGGTCGTACGTCGGCCGAGCAGTACTTC
size: -; length: 14; V: TRBV6-1; D: -; J: TRBJ1-2; CDR3: CASSEAGDLGGYTF; DNA: TGTGCCAGCAGTGAAGCAGGGGATCTAGGTGGCTACACCTTC
size: -; length: 14; V: TRBV18; D: -; J: TRBJ1-1; CDR3: CASSPTVSAAEAFF; DNA: TGTGCCAGCTCACCGACCGTCTCCGCAGCTGAAGCTTTCTTT
size: -; length: 14; V: TRBV6-2/TRBV6-3; D: -; J: TRBJ1-2; CDR3: CASSYTGPTNGYTF; DNA: TGTGCCAGCAGTTACACCGGTCCGACGAATGGCTACACCTTC
size: -; length: 16; V: TRBV10-3; D: -; J: TRBJ2-3; CDR3: CAISERGNRHTDTQYF; DNA: TGTGCCATCAGTGAGAGAGGGAACCGGCACACAGATACGCAGTATTTT
size: -; length: 19; V: TRBV5-4; D: TRBD2; J: TRBJ2-3; CDR3: CASNGHSGSARLSTDTQYF; DNA: TGTGCCAGCAACGGTCATAGCGGGTCCGCCAGGCTTAGCACAGATACGCAGTATTTT
size: many; length: 11; V: TRBV12-3/TRBV12-4; D: -; J: TRBJ2-7; CDR3: CASRDGGEQYF; DNA: TGTGCCAGCAGGGATGGGGGCGAGCAGTACTTC
size: -; length: 15; V: TRBV9; D: -; J: TRBJ1-6; CDR3: CASSASTGGNSPLHF; DNA: TGTGCCAGCAGCGCCTCAACAGGAGGCAATTCACCCCTCCACTTT
size: -; length: 13; V: TRBV2; D: -; J: TRBJ1-2; CDR3: CASSEQSYYGYTF; DNA: TGTGCCAGCAGTGAACAGTCCTACTATGGCTACACCTTC
size: few; length: 16; V: TRBV7-2; D: -; J: TRBJ1-2; CDR3: CASSPVATEMLGGYTF; DNA: TGTGCCAGCAGCCCCGTGGCGACCGAGATGTTAGGAGGCTACACCTTC
size: -; length: 13; V: TRBV25-1; D: -; J: TRBJ1-2; CDR3: CASSSPGEYGYTF; DNA: TGTGCCAGCAGTTCTCCAGGGGAATATGGCTACACCTTC
size: -; length: 17; V: TRBV4-1; D: TRBD1; J: TRBJ2-2; CDR3: CASSQGWTGGNTGELFF; DNA: TGCGCCAGCAGCCAAGGTTGGACAGGGGGCAACACCGGGGAGCTGTTTTTT
size: -; length: 13; V: TRBV6-5; D: -; J: TRBJ1-2; CDR3: CASGLLGGGGYTF; DNA: TGTGCCAGCGGCCTTCTGGGGGGAGGTGGCTACACCTTC
size: -; length: 14; V: TRBV19; D: TRBD1; J: TRBJ2-2; CDR3: CAGKGQGNTGELFF; DNA: TGTGCCGGCAAGGGACAGGGGAACACCGGGGAGCTGTTTTTT
size: -; length: 15; V: TRBV30; D: -; J: TRBJ2-2; CDR3: CAWSPRRTYTGELFF; DNA: TGTGCCTGGAGTCCCCGGAGGACCTACACCGGGGAGCTGTTTTTT
size: once; length: 14; V: TRBV5-1; D: -; J: TRBJ1-1; CDR3: CASSSETASSLAFF; DNA: TGCGCCAGCAGCAGCGAGACAGCCTCATCTCTGGCTTTCTTT